This record concerns one T cell receptor beta chain sequence. This specimen belongs to a study of blood T cell repertoires in COVID-19. On the study more broadly: Italy, Spain and the United States were the sources of the convalescent and acute COVID-19 samples. T cells, B-cell-depleted T cells, or PBMCs supplied cDNA or gDNA.

TCRdb's table, derived via immunoSEQ multiplex PCR, lists solely in-frame clones and lacks some. The data contain 20,000 to 25,000 clones, around 90% of them seen just once; the ten biggest clones take up 5.5% to 7.5%. V dropped 4 bases and J dropped 0 bases, with 14 bases sitting between them. Germline V gives CDR1 MNHEY, CDR2 SVGEGT. The CDR3 is 16 residues long. The chain joins TRBV6-2 or TRBV6-3 to TRBJ2-3; tentatively, D is TRBD2 (5 bases). Sequenced: peripheral blood. The sequence derives from an elderly woman with active COVID-19. CDR3 protein: CASSSFGGPSTDTQYF. CDR3 in DNA: TGTGCCAGCAGTTCCTTTGGCGGGCCTAGCACAGATACGCAGTATTTT.